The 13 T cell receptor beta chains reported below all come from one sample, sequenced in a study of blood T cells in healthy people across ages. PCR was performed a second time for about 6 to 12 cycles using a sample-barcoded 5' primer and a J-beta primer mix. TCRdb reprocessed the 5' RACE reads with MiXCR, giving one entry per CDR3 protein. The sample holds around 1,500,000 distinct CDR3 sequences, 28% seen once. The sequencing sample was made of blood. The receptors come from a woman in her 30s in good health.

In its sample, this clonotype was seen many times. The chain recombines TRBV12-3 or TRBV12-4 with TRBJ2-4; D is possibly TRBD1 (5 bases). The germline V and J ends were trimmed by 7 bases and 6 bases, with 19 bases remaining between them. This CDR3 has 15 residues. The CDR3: CASNLNGHSRNIQYF. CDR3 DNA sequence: TGTGCCAGCAACCTCAACGGACATAGTCGAAACATTCAGTACTTC.

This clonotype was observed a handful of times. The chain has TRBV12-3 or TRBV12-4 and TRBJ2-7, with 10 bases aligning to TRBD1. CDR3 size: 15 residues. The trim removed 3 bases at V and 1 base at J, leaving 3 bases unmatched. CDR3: CASSFLGQGSYEQYF. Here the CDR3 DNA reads TGTGCCAGCAGTTTTTTGGGACAGGGGTCCTACGAGCAGTACTTC.

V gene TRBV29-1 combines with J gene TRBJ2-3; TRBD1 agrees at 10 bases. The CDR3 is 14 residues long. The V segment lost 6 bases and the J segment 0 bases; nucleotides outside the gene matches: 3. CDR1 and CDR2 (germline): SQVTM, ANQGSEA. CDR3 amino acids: CSVLDRGSTDTQYF. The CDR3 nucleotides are TGCAGCGTGCTGGACAGGGGGAGCACAGATACGCAGTATTTT.

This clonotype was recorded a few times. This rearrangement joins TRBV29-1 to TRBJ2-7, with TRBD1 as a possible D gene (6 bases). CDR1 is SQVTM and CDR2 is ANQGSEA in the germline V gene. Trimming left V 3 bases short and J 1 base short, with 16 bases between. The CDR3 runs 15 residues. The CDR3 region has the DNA TGCAGCGTTGAGGTACAGGGACCGAATTCCTACGAGCAGTACTTC. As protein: CSVEVQGPNSYEQYF.

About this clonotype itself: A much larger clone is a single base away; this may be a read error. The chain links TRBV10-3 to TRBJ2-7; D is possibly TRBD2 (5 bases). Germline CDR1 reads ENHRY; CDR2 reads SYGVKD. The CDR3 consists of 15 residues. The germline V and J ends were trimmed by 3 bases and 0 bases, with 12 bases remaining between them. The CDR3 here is CAISEGGILSYEQYF. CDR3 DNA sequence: TGTGCCATCAGTGAAGGAGGAATCCTCTCCTACGAGCAGTACTTC.

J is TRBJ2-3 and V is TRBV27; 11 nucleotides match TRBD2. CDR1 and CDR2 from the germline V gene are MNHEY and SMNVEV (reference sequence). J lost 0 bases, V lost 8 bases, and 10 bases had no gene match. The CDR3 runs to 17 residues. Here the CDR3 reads CASQLAGGRDSTDTQYF. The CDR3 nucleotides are TGTGCCAGCCAGCTAGCGGGAGGACGAGACAGCACAGATACGCAGTATTTT.

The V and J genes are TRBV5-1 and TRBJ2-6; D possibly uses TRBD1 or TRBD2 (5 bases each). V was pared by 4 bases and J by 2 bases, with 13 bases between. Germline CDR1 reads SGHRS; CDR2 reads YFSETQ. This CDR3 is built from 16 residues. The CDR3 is CASSGAWGPGANVLTF. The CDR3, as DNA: TGCGCCAGCAGCGGAGCATGGGGACCTGGGGCCAACGTCCTGACTTTC. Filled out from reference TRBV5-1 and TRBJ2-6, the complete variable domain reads KAGVTQTPRYLIKTRGQQVTLSCSPISGHRSVSWYQQTPGQGLQFLFEYFSETQRNKGNFPGRFSGRQFSNSRSEMNVSTLELGDSALYLCASSGAWGPGANVLTFGAGSRLTVL.

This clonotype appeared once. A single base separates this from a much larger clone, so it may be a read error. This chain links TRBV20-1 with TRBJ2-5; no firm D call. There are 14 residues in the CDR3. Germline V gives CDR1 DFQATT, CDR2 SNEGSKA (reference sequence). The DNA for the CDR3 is TGCAGTGCTAGAGATTTTCCGAGTCAAGAGGCCCAGTACTTC. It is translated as CSARDFPSQEAQYF.

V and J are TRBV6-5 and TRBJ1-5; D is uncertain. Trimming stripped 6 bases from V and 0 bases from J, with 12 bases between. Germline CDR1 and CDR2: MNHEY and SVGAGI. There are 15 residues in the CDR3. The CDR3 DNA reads TGTGCCAGCAGACTCAGCGGAAATAGCAATCAGCCCCAGCATTTT. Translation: CASRLSGNSNQPQHF.

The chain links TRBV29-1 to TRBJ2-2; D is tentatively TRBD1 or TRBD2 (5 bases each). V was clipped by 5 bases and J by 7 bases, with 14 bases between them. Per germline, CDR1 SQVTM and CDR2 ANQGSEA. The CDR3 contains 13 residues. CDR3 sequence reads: CSVLEGPGGELFF. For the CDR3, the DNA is TGCAGCGTTCTTGAGGGGCCTGGCGGGGAGCTGTTTTTT.

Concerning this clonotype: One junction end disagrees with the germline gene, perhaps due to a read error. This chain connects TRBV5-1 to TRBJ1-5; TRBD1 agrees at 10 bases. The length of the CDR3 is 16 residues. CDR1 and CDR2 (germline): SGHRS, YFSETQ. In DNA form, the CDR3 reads TGCGCCAGCAGTTTGGGGACAGGGGAGGGCAATCGGCCCCAGCATTTT. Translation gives CASSLGTGEGNRPQHF.

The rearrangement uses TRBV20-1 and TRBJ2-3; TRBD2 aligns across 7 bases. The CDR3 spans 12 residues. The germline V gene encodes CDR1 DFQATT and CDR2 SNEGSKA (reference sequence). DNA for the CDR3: TGCAGCCCCCGGGGGGGCACAGATACGCAGTATTTT. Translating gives CSPRGGTDTQYF.

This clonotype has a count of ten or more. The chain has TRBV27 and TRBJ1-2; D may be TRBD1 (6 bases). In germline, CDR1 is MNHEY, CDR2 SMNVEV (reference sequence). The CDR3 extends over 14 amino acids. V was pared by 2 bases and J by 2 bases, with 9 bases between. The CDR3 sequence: CASSLQGPNYGYTF. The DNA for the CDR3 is TGTGCCAGCAGTTTACAGGGGCCCAACTATGGCTACACCTTC.